A selection of T cell receptor beta chains follows, all from one sample in a study of blood T cell repertoires in COVID-19. Sequencing was performed with immunoSEQ multiplex PCR; in TCRdb, only in-frame clones are kept and a portion is missing. Here the sample spans about 240,000 clones, roughly 87% being singletons. Sequencing was performed on peripheral blood. All receptors derive from a man in his 60s who had recovered from COVID-19. Both conserved end residues are part of each CDR3. Each record gives: J gene, D gene, clone size, V gene, CDR3 DNA, CDR3 protein. A D gene is named only where the DNA matches it firmly. Expanded clones are given a class, and other clones once, few, many or no size at all.

J: TRBJ2-1
D: NA
size: once
V: TRBV29-1
DNA: TGCAGCGTTGGGGACGACAGGTACAATGAGCAGTTCTTC
CDR3: CSVGDDRYNEQFF

J: TRBJ1-6
D: TRBD1
size: once
V: TRBV6-6
DNA: TGTGCCAGCAGTGTCGTCCGGGACAGGGAGGATTCACCCCTCCACTTT
CDR3: CASSVVRDREDSPLHF

J: TRBJ1-4
D: NA
size: NA
V: TRBV6-5
DNA: TGTGCCAGCAGTTACACGGGGACAACTAATGAAAAACTGTTTTTT
CDR3: CASSYTGTTNEKLFF

J: TRBJ1-1
D: NA
size: NA
V: TRBV5-8
DNA: TGTGCCAGCAGCTTGGTCGGTTCGGGGGTCACTGAAGCTTTCTTT
CDR3: CASSLVGSGVTEAFF

J: TRBJ1-3
D: NA
size: NA
V: TRBV6-1
DNA: TGTGCCAGCAGTGATCAGGGGCAAGGAAACACCATATATTTT
CDR3: CASSDQGQGNTIYF

J: TRBJ1-6
D: TRBD1
size: NA
V: TRBV18
DNA: TGTGCCAGCTCAGAGGGACAGGGGGTTAATTCACCCCTCCACTTT
CDR3: CASSEGQGVNSPLHF

J: TRBJ2-7
D: TRBD1
size: NA
V: TRBV5-5
DNA: TGTGCCAGCAGCTGGGGACAGGCCTACGAGCAGTACTTC
CDR3: CASSWGQAYEQYF

J: TRBJ2-5
D: TRBD2
size: NA
V: TRBV6-2/TRBV6-3
DNA: TGTGCCAGCAGTGACCTACTAGCGGGGGGTGGGGAGACCCAGTACTTC
CDR3: CASSDLLAGGGETQYF

J: TRBJ1-4
D: TRBD1
size: NA
V: TRBV3-1/TRBV3-2
DNA: TGTGCCAGCAGCCAGCGGGACAGGGCCCGTGTCGAAAAACTGTTTTTT
CDR3: CASSQRDRARVEKLFF

J: TRBJ2-3
D: NA
size: NA
V: TRBV9
DNA: TGTGCCAGCAGCGTGGCAGGGTCATCCTCTAGCACAGATACGCAGTATTTT
CDR3: CASSVAGSSSSTDTQYF

J: TRBJ1-2
D: NA
size: NA
V: TRBV7-2
DNA: TGTGCCAGCAGCCCCTGGTCAGGGCGCATATATGGCTACACCTTC
CDR3: CASSPWSGRIYGYTF

J: TRBJ2-7
D: NA
size: NA
V: TRBV5-1
DNA: TGCGCCAGCAGCTCTACAGGGACCTACGAGCAGTACTTC
CDR3: CASSSTGTYEQYF

J: TRBJ2-3
D: NA
size: few
V: TRBV24-1
DNA: TGTGCCACCAGTGATCGCGGAACAACAGATACGCAGTATTTT
CDR3: CATSDRGTTDTQYF

J: TRBJ2-3
D: TRBD2
size: NA
V: TRBV10-3
DNA: TGTGCCATCACGCCGACTAGCGGGGCAACTAGCACAGATACGCAGTATTTT
CDR3: CAITPTSGATSTDTQYF

J: TRBJ1-4
D: NA
size: few
V: TRBV5-5
DNA: TGTGCCAGCAGCTTGGGACTAACCAATGAAAAACTGTTTTTT
CDR3: CASSLGLTNEKLFF

J: TRBJ2-6
D: NA
size: once
V: TRBV19
DNA: TGTGCCAGTAGAAGACAGGACTCTGGGGCCAACGTCCTGACTTTC
CDR3: CASRRQDSGANVLTF

J: TRBJ2-7
D: TRBD1
size: NA
V: TRBV6-5
DNA: TGTGCCAGCAGTTACTCGATGACAGGGCCGTACGAGCAGTACTTC
CDR3: CASSYSMTGPYEQYF

J: TRBJ2-1
D: NA
size: NA
V: TRBV25-1
DNA: TGTGCCACTACAGGGCAGGGCAACAATGAGCAGTTCTTC
CDR3: CATTGQGNNEQFF

J: TRBJ2-3
D: TRBD2
size: few
V: TRBV3-1/TRBV3-2
DNA: TGTGCCAGCAGCCGCCGGGGTGGCGGGGGAGCCACAGATACGCAGTATTTT
CDR3: CASSRRGGGGATDTQYF

J: TRBJ2-1
D: TRBD2
size: NA
V: TRBV5-1
DNA: TGCGCCAGCAGATCCGGACTAGCGGGGGATTATGAGCAGTTCTTC
CDR3: CASRSGLAGDYEQFF

J: TRBJ2-7
D: TRBD1
size: NA
V: TRBV24-1
DNA: TGTGCCACCAGTGATTCCCGGGACAGGAGCTCCTACGAGCAGTACTTC
CDR3: CATSDSRDRSSYEQYF

J: TRBJ2-5
D: TRBD2
size: once
V: TRBV27
DNA: TGTGCCAGCAGTTTATGGGCCCCTCGGGGGGGGGCTATCCAGACCCAGTACTTC
CDR3: CASSLWAPRGGAIQTQYF

J: TRBJ1-4
D: NA
size: NA
V: TRBV25-1
DNA: TGTGCCAGCAGTGAACCTAGAAGGGAAAAACTGTTTTTT
CDR3: CASSEPRREKLFF

J: TRBJ1-6
D: NA
size: many
V: TRBV14
DNA: TGTGCCAGCAGCCGACAGGTTTATAATTCACCCCTCCACTTT
CDR3: CASSRQVYNSPLHF

J: TRBJ1-2
D: NA
size: NA
V: TRBV10-3
DNA: TGTGCCATCAGTGAGTCGAAACACCCAAACTATGGCTACACCTTC
CDR3: CAISESKHPNYGYTF

J: TRBJ2-2
D: TRBD2
size: few
V: TRBV5-1
DNA: TGCGCCACCGGTAGGACTAGCGGACCGACCGGGGAGCTGTTTTTT
CDR3: CATGRTSGPTGELFF

J: TRBJ2-7
D: TRBD2
size: NA
V: TRBV15
DNA: TGTGCCACCAGCAGAAATAGAACTAGCGGGAGCTACGAGCAGTACTTC
CDR3: CATSRNRTSGSYEQYF

J: TRBJ2-3
D: TRBD1
size: NA
V: TRBV10-1
DNA: TGCGCCAGCAGCGGGACAGGGGGCTTAGATACGCAGTATTTT
CDR3: CASSGTGGLDTQYF

J: TRBJ1-2
D: NA
size: NA
V: TRBV7-2
DNA: TGTGCCAGCAGCTTATCGGCAGGGCCGAGGAGTGGCTACACCTTC
CDR3: CASSLSAGPRSGYTF

J: TRBJ1-2
D: NA
size: NA
V: TRBV2
DNA: TGTGCCACTACGACAGTTAACTATGGCTACACCTTC
CDR3: CATTTVNYGYTF

J: TRBJ1-5
D: NA
size: NA
V: TRBV6-1
DNA: TGTGCCAGCAGTGAAGCGCTTGTAGGATGGGAGGGAGGCGGCAATCAGCCCCAGCATTTT
CDR3: CASSEALVGWEGGGNQPQHF

J: TRBJ1-1
D: TRBD1
size: few
V: TRBV11-2
DNA: TGTGCCAGCAGCGGACAGGGGCCGAACACTGAAGCTTTCTTT
CDR3: CASSGQGPNTEAFF

J: TRBJ2-5
D: NA
size: NA
V: TRBV9
DNA: TGTGCCAGCAGCCCCGAGTATCGGGAGACCCAGTACTTC
CDR3: CASSPEYRETQYF

J: TRBJ1-3
D: NA
size: NA
V: TRBV20-1
DNA: TGCAGTGCTAGTCTGGGAGATCTCTCTGGAAACACCATATATTTT
CDR3: CSASLGDLSGNTIYF

J: TRBJ2-1
D: TRBD2
size: NA
V: TRBV30
DNA: TGTGCCTGGACCCGTCGGGGGGGGGCCTACAATGAGCAGTTCTTC
CDR3: CAWTRRGGAYNEQFF

J: TRBJ1-2
D: TRBD1
size: NA
V: TRBV5-1
DNA: TGCGCCAGCACCTTCACGGGACAGACCGATGGCTACACCTTC
CDR3: CASTFTGQTDGYTF

J: TRBJ2-1
D: NA
size: NA
V: TRBV29-1
DNA: TGCAGCGTTGATTTGCAGACAGACAATGAGCAGTTCTTC
CDR3: CSVDLQTDNEQFF

J: TRBJ1-5
D: TRBD1
size: NA
V: TRBV5-6
DNA: TGTGCCAGCAGCTTTGGGACAGGGGGCAATCAGCCCCAGCATTTT
CDR3: CASSFGTGGNQPQHF

J: TRBJ2-1
D: NA
size: NA
V: TRBV6-2/TRBV6-3
DNA: TGTGCCAGCAGTCGGGGGAACTCCTACAATGAGCAGTTCTTC
CDR3: CASSRGNSYNEQFF

J: TRBJ2-4
D: NA
size: NA
V: TRBV5-6
DNA: TGTGCCAGCAGCTTGGTAGGGCAAGCGGAAGACATTCAGTACTTC
CDR3: CASSLVGQAEDIQYF

J: TRBJ2-6
D: NA
size: NA
V: TRBV2
DNA: TGTGCCAGCCGAATCGGCTCTGGGGCCAACGTCCTGACTTTC
CDR3: CASRIGSGANVLTF

J: TRBJ1-1
D: NA
size: NA
V: TRBV12-3/TRBV12-4
DNA: TGTGCCAGCAGTCTACACAGTAACACTGAAGCTTTCTTT
CDR3: CASSLHSNTEAFF

J: TRBJ2-1
D: NA
size: NA
V: TRBV24-1
DNA: TGTGCCACCAGTGATCCGACTCAGTGGCCGACAGCCAATGTCTACAATGAGCAGTTCTTC
CDR3: CATSDPTQWPTANVYNEQFF

J: TRBJ2-3
D: TRBD2
size: NA
V: TRBV7-2
DNA: TGTGCCAGCAGCTTAGGAGCGGGGACTAGACCAGATACGCAGTATTTT
CDR3: CASSLGAGTRPDTQYF

J: TRBJ1-1
D: NA
size: NA
V: TRBV9
DNA: TGTGCCAGCAGCCCACCTTTAGGGGTGGAGAACACTGAAGCTTTCTTT
CDR3: CASSPPLGVENTEAFF

J: TRBJ1-5
D: NA
size: once
V: TRBV12-3/TRBV12-4
DNA: TGTGCCAGCAGTACGGGGGGCGTTCAGCCCCAGCATTTT
CDR3: CASSTGGVQPQHF

J: TRBJ1-3
D: NA
size: NA
V: TRBV2
DNA: TGTGCCAGCAGTGATGTTTACAGGTCTTCTGGAAACACCATATATTTT
CDR3: CASSDVYRSSGNTIYF

J: TRBJ2-3
D: NA
size: NA
V: TRBV9
DNA: TGTGCCAGCAGCGTAGGAGGCAGGGTGGGGACAGATACGCAGTATTTT
CDR3: CASSVGGRVGTDTQYF

J: TRBJ1-2
D: NA
size: NA
V: TRBV23-1
DNA: TGCGCCAGCAGTCCCTACAGGTCGTATGGCTACACCTTC
CDR3: CASSPYRSYGYTF

J: TRBJ2-3
D: NA
size: NA
V: TRBV7-9
DNA: TGTGCCAGCAGCTTGAGGGGGATCCACACAGATACGCAGTATTTT
CDR3: CASSLRGIHTDTQYF

J: TRBJ1-6
D: TRBD1
size: NA
V: TRBV27
DNA: TGTGCCAGCAGTCCCTTACAGGGGATCCCTTCACCCCTCCACTTT
CDR3: CASSPLQGIPSPLHF

J: TRBJ2-7
D: NA
size: NA
V: TRBV10-3
DNA: TGTGCCATCAGGGACACTTCCTCCTACGAGCAGTACTTC
CDR3: CAIRDTSSYEQYF

J: TRBJ2-7
D: TRBD2
size: NA
V: TRBV5-6
DNA: TGTGCCAGCAGCGGTTCAGTAGCTAGCGGATTTTACGAGCAGTACTTC
CDR3: CASSGSVASGFYEQYF

J: TRBJ1-4
D: NA
size: NA
V: TRBV5-1
DNA: TGCGCCAGCAGCTCGGGGGCAACTAATGAAAAACTGTTTTTT
CDR3: CASSSGATNEKLFF

J: TRBJ1-5
D: TRBD1
size: NA
V: TRBV19
DNA: TGTGCCAGTAAAGGGGGAGGGACAGGGGTCAATCAGCCCCAGCATTTT
CDR3: CASKGGGTGVNQPQHF

J: TRBJ2-7
D: NA
size: NA
V: TRBV25-1
DNA: TGTGCCAGCAGTGGGAGTACAGGGTCCTACGAGCAGTACTTC
CDR3: CASSGSTGSYEQYF

J: TRBJ1-2
D: TRBD1
size: NA
V: TRBV27
DNA: TGTGCCAGCAGACAGCCCGGGACAGGGACTGGCTACACCTTC
CDR3: CASRQPGTGTGYTF

J: TRBJ1-6
D: NA
size: NA
V: TRBV10-3
DNA: TGTGCCATCAGTGAAGGAACTACCGCCAATTCACCCCTCCACTTT
CDR3: CAISEGTTANSPLHF

J: TRBJ1-2
D: NA
size: NA
V: TRBV3-1/TRBV3-2
DNA: TGTGCCAGCAGTCCGAACAGGGCGGGCTATGGCTACACCTTC
CDR3: CASSPNRAGYGYTF